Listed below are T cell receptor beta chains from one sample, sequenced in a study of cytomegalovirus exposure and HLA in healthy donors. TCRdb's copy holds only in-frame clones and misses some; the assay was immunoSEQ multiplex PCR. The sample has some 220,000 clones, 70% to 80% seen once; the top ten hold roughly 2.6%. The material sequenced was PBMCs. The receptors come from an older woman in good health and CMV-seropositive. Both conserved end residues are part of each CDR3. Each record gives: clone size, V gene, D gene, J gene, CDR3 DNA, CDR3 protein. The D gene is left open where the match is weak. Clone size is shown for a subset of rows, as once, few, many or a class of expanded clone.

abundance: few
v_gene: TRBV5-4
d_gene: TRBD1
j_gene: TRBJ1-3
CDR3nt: TGTGCCAGCAGCCCGAACAGGGGGTCGTTGGGAAACACCATATATTTT
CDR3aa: CASSPNRGSLGNTIYF

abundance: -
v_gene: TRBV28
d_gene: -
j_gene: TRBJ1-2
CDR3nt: TGTGCCAGCAGTTTAGGAGGATATGGCTACACCTTC
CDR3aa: CASSLGGYGYTF

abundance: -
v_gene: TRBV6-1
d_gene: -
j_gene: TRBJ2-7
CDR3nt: TGTGCCAGCAGCCCTACCGGACAGTCCGCCTACGAGCAGTACTTC
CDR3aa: CASSPTGQSAYEQYF

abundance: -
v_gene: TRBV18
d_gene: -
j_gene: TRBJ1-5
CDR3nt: TGTGCCAGCTCTGAACAGAGTAGCAATCAGCCCCAGCATTTT
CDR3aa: CASSEQSSNQPQHF

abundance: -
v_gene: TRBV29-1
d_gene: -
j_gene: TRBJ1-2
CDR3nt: TGCAGCGTTGTCGGGGGTTCGCACGTCTACACCTTC
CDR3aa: CSVVGGSHVYTF

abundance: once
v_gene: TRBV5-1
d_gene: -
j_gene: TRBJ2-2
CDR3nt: TGCGCCAGCAGCTTGAGACTCGGTAACACCGGGGAGCTGTTTTTT
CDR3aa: CASSLRLGNTGELFF

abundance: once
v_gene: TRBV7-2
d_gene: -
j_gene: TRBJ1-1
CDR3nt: TGTGCCAGCAGCTCCCTCCCAGGGGACACTGAAGCTTTCTTT
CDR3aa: CASSSLPGDTEAFF

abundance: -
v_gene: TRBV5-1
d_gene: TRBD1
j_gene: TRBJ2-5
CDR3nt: TGCGCCAGCAGCACCGGGACAGGGGAAGTGGAGACCCAGTACTTC
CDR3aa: CASSTGTGEVETQYF

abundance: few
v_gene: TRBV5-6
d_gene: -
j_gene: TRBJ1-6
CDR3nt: TGTGCCAGCAGCCGCGATATCACTCCGGTACACTTT
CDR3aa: CASSRDITPVHF

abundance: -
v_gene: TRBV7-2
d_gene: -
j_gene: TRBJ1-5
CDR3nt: TGTGCCAGCAGCTCCCGGGGAATTCGGAATCAGCCCCAGCATTTT
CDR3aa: CASSSRGIRNQPQHF

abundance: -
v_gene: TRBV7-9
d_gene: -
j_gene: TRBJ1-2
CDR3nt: TGTGCCAGCAGCTCATCAATCGGTTACACCTTC
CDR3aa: CASSSSIGYTF

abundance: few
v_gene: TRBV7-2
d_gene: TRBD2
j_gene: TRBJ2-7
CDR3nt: TGTGCCAGCAGCGCCCCCAGCGGGGGTACCTACGAGCAGTACTTC
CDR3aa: CASSAPSGGTYEQYF

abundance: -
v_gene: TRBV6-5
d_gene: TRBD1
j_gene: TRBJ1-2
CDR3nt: TGTGCCAGCACAGGGGGACAATCCTATGGCTACACCTTC
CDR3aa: CASTGGQSYGYTF

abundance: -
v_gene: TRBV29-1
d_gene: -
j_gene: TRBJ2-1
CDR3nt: TGCAGCGTTGTATATCCGGGTCGCAATGAGCAGTTCTTC
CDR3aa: CSVVYPGRNEQFF

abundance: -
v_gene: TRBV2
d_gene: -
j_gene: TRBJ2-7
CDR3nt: TGTGCCAGCAGTGAAGAACGCGGGTCCGAGCAGTACTTC
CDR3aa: CASSEERGSEQYF

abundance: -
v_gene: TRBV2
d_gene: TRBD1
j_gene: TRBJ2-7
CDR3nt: TGTGCCAGCAGCCCGCGACAGGGCGAGCAGTACTTC
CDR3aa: CASSPRQGEQYF

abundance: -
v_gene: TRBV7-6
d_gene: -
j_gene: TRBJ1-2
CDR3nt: TGTGCCAGCAGCCCCCGGGGGTTGGCGGACTATGGCTACACCTTC
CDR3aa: CASSPRGLADYGYTF

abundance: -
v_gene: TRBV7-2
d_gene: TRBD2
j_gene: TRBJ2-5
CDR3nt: TGTGCCAGCAGCTTACCGGCTAGCGGGAGGGTAGGAGAGACCCAGTACTTC
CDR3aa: CASSLPASGRVGETQYF

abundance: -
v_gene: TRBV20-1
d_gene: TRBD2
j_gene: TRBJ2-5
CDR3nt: TGCAGTGGGGACTACCGAGAGACCCAGTACTTC
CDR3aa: CSGDYRETQYF

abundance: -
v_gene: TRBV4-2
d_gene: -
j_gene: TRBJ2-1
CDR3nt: TGTGCCAGCAGACTGGACTACACGATACCCAATGAGCAGTTCTTC
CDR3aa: CASRLDYTIPNEQFF

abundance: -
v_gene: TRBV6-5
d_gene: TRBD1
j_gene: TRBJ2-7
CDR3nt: TGTGCCAGCAGTTACAGAGGGGACAGGGTCTACGAGCAGTACTTC
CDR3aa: CASSYRGDRVYEQYF

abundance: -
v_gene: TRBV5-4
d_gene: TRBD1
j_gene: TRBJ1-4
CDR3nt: TGTGCCAGCAGCTTAGGGGGACAGGGGGCGATTTCTGGAGAAAAACTGTTTTTT
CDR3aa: CASSLGGQGAISGEKLFF

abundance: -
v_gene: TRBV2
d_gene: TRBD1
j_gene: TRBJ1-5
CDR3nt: TGTGCCAGCAGCGTACAGGGGGGGGTAGGTCAGCCCCAGCATTTT
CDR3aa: CASSVQGGVGQPQHF

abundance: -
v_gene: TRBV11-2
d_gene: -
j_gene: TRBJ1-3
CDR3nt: TGTGCCAGCAGCCTTCTACCGCCGAACTCTGGAAACACCATATATTTT
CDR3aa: CASSLLPPNSGNTIYF

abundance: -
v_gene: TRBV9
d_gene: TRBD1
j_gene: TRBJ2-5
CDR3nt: TGTGCCAGCAGCGTACAGGGGGCGCGAGAGACCCAGTACTTC
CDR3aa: CASSVQGARETQYF

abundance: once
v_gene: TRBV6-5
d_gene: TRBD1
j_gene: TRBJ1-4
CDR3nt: TGTGCCAGCAGTTACTCTGACAGGGGAAAACTGTTTTTT
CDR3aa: CASSYSDRGKLFF

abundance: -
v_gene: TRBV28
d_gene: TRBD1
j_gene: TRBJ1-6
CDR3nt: TGTGCCAGCCACCGGGGGCCGGGACAGGGATTTAATTCACCCCTCCACTTT
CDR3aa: CASHRGPGQGFNSPLHF

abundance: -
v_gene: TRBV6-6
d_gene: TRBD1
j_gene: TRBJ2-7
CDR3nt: TGTGCCAGCAGCTTACCTCCGGGACAGTCCTACGAGCAGTACTTC
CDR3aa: CASSLPPGQSYEQYF

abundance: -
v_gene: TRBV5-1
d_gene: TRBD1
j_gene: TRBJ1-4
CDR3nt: TGCGCCAGCAGCGGGACAGGGGAGTTAGCTAATGAAAAACTGTTTTTT
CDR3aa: CASSGTGELANEKLFF

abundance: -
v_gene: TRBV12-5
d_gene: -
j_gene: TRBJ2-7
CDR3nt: TGTGCTAGTGGTTTGGTTCCCCAGGAACAAGGCGAGCAGTACTTC
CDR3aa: CASGLVPQEQGEQYF

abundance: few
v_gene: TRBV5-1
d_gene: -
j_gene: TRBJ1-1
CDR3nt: TGCGCCAGCAGCTTGGTTCAGACTAAGAACACTGAAGCTTTCTTT
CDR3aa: CASSLVQTKNTEAFF

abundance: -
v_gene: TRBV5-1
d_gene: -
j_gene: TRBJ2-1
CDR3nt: TGCGCCAGCAGCTTGATACCCACTGACAACAATGAGCAGTTCTTC
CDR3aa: CASSLIPTDNNEQFF

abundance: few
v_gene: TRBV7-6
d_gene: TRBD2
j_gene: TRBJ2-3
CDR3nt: TGTGCCAGCAGCTTAGAGCGGAGGGGACTAGCGGGAGAGGTAGATACGCAGTATTTT
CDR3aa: CASSLERRGLAGEVDTQYF

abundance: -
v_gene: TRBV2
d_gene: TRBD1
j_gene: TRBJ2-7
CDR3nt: TGTGCCAGCAGTGAAGCCGCCGGGACAGGGATGCTCTACGAGCAGTACTTC
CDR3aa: CASSEAAGTGMLYEQYF

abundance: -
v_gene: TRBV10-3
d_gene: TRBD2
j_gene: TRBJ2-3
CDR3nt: TGTGCCATCAGTGCGGGGCGGGAGGGCACAGATACGCAGTATTTT
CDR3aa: CAISAGREGTDTQYF

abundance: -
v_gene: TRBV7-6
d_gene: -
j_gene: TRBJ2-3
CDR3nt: TGTGCCAGCAGCTCTCCGACAGCAGGAGATACGCAGTATTTT
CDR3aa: CASSSPTAGDTQYF

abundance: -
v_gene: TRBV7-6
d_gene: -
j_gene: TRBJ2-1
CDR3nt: TGTGCCAGCAGCGCGACGGAGGCGGCACTTTATGAGCAGTTCTTC
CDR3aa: CASSATEAALYEQFF

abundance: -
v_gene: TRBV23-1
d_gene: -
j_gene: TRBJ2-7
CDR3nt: TGCGCCAGCAGTCCGCCTGACGAGGAGTACGAGCAGTACTTC
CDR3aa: CASSPPDEEYEQYF

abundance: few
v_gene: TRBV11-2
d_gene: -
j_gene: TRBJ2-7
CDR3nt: TGTGCCAGCAGCTCACAGTTGACTAGTCGCAAAGCCCCGGCCGAGCAGTACTTC
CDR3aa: CASSSQLTSRKAPAEQYF

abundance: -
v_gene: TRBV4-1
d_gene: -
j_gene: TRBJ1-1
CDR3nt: TGCGCCAGTAGCCAAGACCCGATCCCGACAGGCCTTCACACTGAAGCTTTCTTT
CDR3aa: CASSQDPIPTGLHTEAFF

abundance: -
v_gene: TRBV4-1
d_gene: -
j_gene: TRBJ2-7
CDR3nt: TGCGCCAGCAGCCAAGGGCCAGACTCCTACGAGCAGTACTTC
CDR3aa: CASSQGPDSYEQYF

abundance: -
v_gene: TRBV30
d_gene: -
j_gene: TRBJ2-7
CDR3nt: TGTGCCTGGGCAGGGTTATCCTACGAGCAGTACTTC
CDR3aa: CAWAGLSYEQYF

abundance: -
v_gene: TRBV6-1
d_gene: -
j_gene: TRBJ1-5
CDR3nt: TGTGCCAGCAATGAATACCACACGCAGCCCCAGCATTTT
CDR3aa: CASNEYHTQPQHF

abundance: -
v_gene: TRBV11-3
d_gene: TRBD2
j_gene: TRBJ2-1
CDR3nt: TGTGCCAGCAGCCAGGGAGGGTCTGATTACAATGAGCAGTTCTTC
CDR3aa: CASSQGGSDYNEQFF

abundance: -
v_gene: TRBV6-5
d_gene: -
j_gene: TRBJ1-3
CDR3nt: TGTGCCAGCGAACCGGGGGGCGCTTCTGGAAACACCATATATTTT
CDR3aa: CASEPGGASGNTIYF

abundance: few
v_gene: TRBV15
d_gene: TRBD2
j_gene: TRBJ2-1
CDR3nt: TGTGCCACCAGCAGAGATTGGGTAGCGGGGGGTCTAGGGGGATACAATGAGCAGTTCTTC
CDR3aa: CATSRDWVAGGLGGYNEQFF

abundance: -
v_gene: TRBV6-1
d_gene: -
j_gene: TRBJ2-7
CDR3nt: TGTGCCAGCAGTGCTTCTACTCCGTCGCCCTACGAGCAGTACTTC
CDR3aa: CASSASTPSPYEQYF

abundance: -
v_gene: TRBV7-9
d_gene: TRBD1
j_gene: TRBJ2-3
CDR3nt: TGTGCCAGCAGCCGCCCGGGACAGGGGGATTCAGATACGCAGTATTTT
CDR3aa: CASSRPGQGDSDTQYF

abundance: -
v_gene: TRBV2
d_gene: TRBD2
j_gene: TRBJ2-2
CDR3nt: TGTGCCAGCAGTGAAGCAGCGGGACGAGGCACCGGGGAGCTGTTTTTT
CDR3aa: CASSEAAGRGTGELFF

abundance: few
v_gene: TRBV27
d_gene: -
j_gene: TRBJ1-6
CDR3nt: TGTGCCAGCAGTTTAGGGGGGGCTAGGAATTCACCCCTCCACTTT
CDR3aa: CASSLGGARNSPLHF

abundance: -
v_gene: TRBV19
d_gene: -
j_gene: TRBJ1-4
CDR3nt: TGTGCCAGTAGTACACAGGGACGAAGCGAAAAACTGTTTTTT
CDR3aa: CASSTQGRSEKLFF

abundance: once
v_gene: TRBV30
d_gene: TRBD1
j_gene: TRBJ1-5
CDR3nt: TGTGCCTGGAGTGTACGGACAGGTGTTAATCAGCCCCAGCATTTT
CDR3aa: CAWSVRTGVNQPQHF